This T cell receptor (beta chain) originates from a study of post-analysis software for immune sequencing data. At the level of the study: The patients showed relapsing-remitting, secondary progressive and progressive-relapsing multiple sclerosis courses. Study-wide findings and caveats: Patients showed TRBV5-6, TRBV5-1 and TRBV20-1 among several TRBV segments more frequent than in controls. Under the F measure, samples that were prepared in one batch clustered strongly together. For normalized Chao1 diversity, multiple sclerosis patients scored significantly lower than controls did.

Germline loops: CDR1 WSHSY, CDR2 SAAADI. The CDR3 spans 15 residues. As for this clonotype: Its antigen is unknown. One junction end disagrees with the germline gene, perhaps due to a read error.

Unique molecular identifiers were built into the TCR beta cDNA libraries. T cells numbering roughly 0.95 to 11 million gave rise to some 520,000 cDNA molecules. TCRdb recomputed calls from the PCR reads with MiXCR, one row per CDR3 protein. The sample has approximately 350,000 distinct CDR3 sequences; roughly 38% are singletons. This sequence originates from a girl between 5 and 17 years old with multiple sclerosis. The source material was blood. The V gene is TRBV10-2, the J gene TRBJ1-5; TRBD1 aligns across 7 bases. This CDR3 is CASSGTVDRNQPRHF. The CDR3 DNA follows: TGCGCCAGCAGCGGGACAGTTGATCGCAATCAGCCCCGGCATTTT.